This note documents a single T cell receptor (beta chain) sequence. What it recognizes is unknown. The length of the CDR3 is 17 residues. With 2 bases clipped from V and 4 bases from J, the junction kept 11 bases outside the gene matches. Germline V gene data show CDR1 as MDHEN and CDR2 as SYDVKM. The source of the sample is a study of T cells in Graves' hyperthyroidism and ophthalmopathy. Researchers took RNA transcripts and amplified the TCR beta CDR3 regions from them. When the TCR CDR3 underwent first-round RT-PCR, the HTBI primer set was used. From the multiplex PCR reads, TCRdb called clonotypes with MiXCR, one entry per CDR3 protein. The data show about 250,000 distinct CDR3 sequences, approximately 23% seen once. Ophthalmopathy in the patients scored at least 3 on Clinical Activity Score and at least 4 on NOSPECS grade, lasting under 3 months. Study-level points and caveats: Among thyroid clonotypes expanded above 0.001, most also appeared in blood. Ophthalmopathy was separated from stable hyperthyroidism by a 13 V-J model. Ophthalmopathy onset followed model prediction by a median roughly six months.

The source material was blood. The sequence was collected from a woman aged 40-49 years with Graves' ophthalmopathy. The chain couples TRBV28 to TRBJ1-1, with 9 bases matching TRBD1. The CDR3 DNA follows: TGTGCCAGCAGTTTACCGGGACAGGGACGTGCTGGCACTGAAGCTTTCTTT. The encoded protein is CASSLPGQGRAGTEAFF. Combining the CDR3 with reference TRBV28 and TRBJ1-1 gives the whole variable domain DVKVTQSSRYLVKRTGEKVFLECVQDMDHENMFWYRQDPGLGLRLIYFSYDVKMKEKGDIPEGYSVSREKKERFSLILESASTNQTSMYLCASSLPGQGRAGTEAFFGQGTRLTVV.